The sequence of this T cell receptor beta chain was determined in a study of cytotoxic CD8 clonotypes in ibrutinib-treated CLL. Here immunoSEQ multiplex PCR was the method, and the copy in TCRdb shows in-frame clones only, minus some. The sample lists 100,000 to 150,000 clones, roughly 85% occurring once. CDR3 length: 14 amino acids. Germline CDR1 is SGHVS and CDR2 is FNYEAQ. Trimming left V 0 bases short and J 10 bases short, with 13 bases between. V is TRBV7-6 and J is TRBJ2-1; no firm D call. The receptor was derived from a human donor with chronic lymphocytic leukemia. The specimen was PBMCs, collected after 24 months of ibrutinib treatment. This CDR3 is CASSLAPAPEEQFF. Here the CDR3 DNA reads TGTGCCAGCAGCTTAGCCCCAGCCCCGGAGGAGCAGTTCTTC.